This T cell receptor beta chain is drawn from a study of Ad26.COV2.S vaccination and SARS-CoV-2 variants (dated by TCRdb to the early 2020s). General notes on the study: Vaccine-arm donors were drawn from COV1001, a multicentre, randomized, double-blind, placebo-controlled phase I-IIa trial of Ad26.COV2.S in healthy adults. Ad26.COV2.S was administered intramuscularly at a dose of 5x10^10 or 1x10^11 viral particles, either as one shot or as two shots given 56 days apart. The specificity and breadth of SARS-CoV-2-reactive T cell receptors after Ad26.COV2.S vaccination were assessed by TCRbeta repertoire sequencing. A total of around 32 samples were included in the TCR-sequenced set, comprising some 20 Ad26.COV2.S vaccine recipients, 5 placebo recipients and 8 SARS-CoV-2 convalescent individuals. Trial participants were randomized into five groups of five: low-dose or high-dose Ad26.COV2.S given once or twice, or placebo on both occasions. Throughout the experiments and outcome assessment, investigators stayed blinded to trial group allocation.

The paper's findings and limits, for the study overall: The authors noted that total T cell responses may have been underestimated by the TCR breadth and depth analyses. The study was not powered for comparison of responses between vaccine doses or regimens. After vaccination, substantial breadth of spike-specific CD8+ and CD4+ T cell responses was reported. Compared with placebo recipients, Ad26.COV2.S recipients showed higher spike-specific TCR breadth (P = 0.0014). Vaccine and placebo recipients had comparable non-spike TCR breadth, which fits with the vaccine containing only spike.

As for this clone: Its antigen is still unknown. The record has no base qualities; no much larger clone is one base away.

The treatment or condition label on this specimen signifies: about 20 received Ad26.COV2.S at low or high dose, single or two shots; several received placebo; per-sample allocation not given. For vaccine and placebo recipients, the sequenced repertoires came from samples collected on day 63 after the first injection. In Cohort 1b, about 25 adults aged 18-55 years were enrolled at a single site in Boston, USA, between 29 July and 7 August 2020. Ad26.COV2.S consisted of a replication-incompetent adenovirus type 26 vector by which a prefusion-stabilized SARS-CoV-2 spike protein from the original Wuhan strain was expressed. The CDR3 runs 16 amino acids, cysteine and phenylalanine included. Only CDR3 DNA is held: 48 bases, read in frame from base 1. The CDR1 and CDR2 encoded by the germline V gene (reference sequence) are MNHEY and SMNVEV. The germline ends are 15 bases apart after V is trimmed by 0 bases and J by 4 bases.

The immunoSEQ Assay was the method used to sequence TCRbeta CDR3 regions. After extraction, genomic DNA underwent amplification by bias-controlled multiplex PCR, followed by high-throughput sequencing. The source study handled its data this way. Collapsing and filtering of sequences were performed to quantify the absolute abundance of each unique TCRbeta CDR3 region. Usable DNA was measured by amplifying reference genes present in all nucleated cells, and TCRbeta template counts were normalized to that usable DNA to estimate T cell fraction. Repertoire TCRs were annotated as SARS-CoV-2-specific by exact matching of V gene, CDR3 amino acid sequence and J gene to a known reactive TCR set. The reference SARS-CoV-2 TCR set was derived from MIRA and filtered for enrichment in COVID-19-positive ImmuneCODE repertoires, a step that removed public or cross-reactive TCRs. Drawing on the MIRA antigens, annotated TCRs were analysed further at the level of specific ORF or position within ORF. Depth was the summed frequency of annotated unique rearrangements, while breadth was defined as annotated unique rearrangements over total unique productive rearrangements. TCR breadth was compared between groups using two-sided Wilcoxon rank-sum tests. TCRdb provides this immuneACCESS table in a form limited to in-frame rearrangements. Some clones are lacking; in checked studies, under half of them reflect an unresolved V gene, and why the rest are absent is not known. V and J calls and clone size are those listed in that table; D and trimming were worked out from the DNA. The sample records over 400,000 clones, about 90% of which are singletons. Around 1.7% of the sample goes to the ten largest clones.

Source: peripheral blood, taken in a trial of Ad26.COV2.S vaccine versus placebo. The rearranged segments are TRBV27 and TRBJ1-2; tentative D gene TRBD1, with 5 bases matching. The receptor was derived from a person between 18 and 60 years old who received the Ad26.COV2.S COVID-19 vaccine or a placebo. The DNA reads as follows: TGTGCCAGCAGTTTATCAGTCTCTCCCGGGGGCTATGGCTACACCTTC. It is translated as CASSLSVSPGGYGYTF.